These 15 T cell receptor beta chains were sequenced from one sample in a study of blood T cell repertoires in COVID-19. Here immunoSEQ multiplex PCR was the method, and the copy in TCRdb shows in-frame clones only, minus some. The sample has under 90,000 clones; around 79% are singletons. Sequenced input: peripheral blood. The source of these receptors is a man aged 50 to 60 with active or convalescent COVID-19.

The rearrangement links TRBV27 to TRBJ1-2; D gene unclear. The CDR3 covers 13 residues. V was cut by 4 bases and J by 0 bases, with 6 bases left in between. In germline, CDR1 is MNHEY, CDR2 SMNVEV (reference sequence). DNA for the CDR3: TGTGCCAGCAGTTACATTCCTAACTATGGCTACACCTTC. Amino acid sequence: CASSYIPNYGYTF.

The chain links TRBV7-9 to TRBJ1-2; TRBD1 matches at 7 bases. J lost 6 bases, V lost 5 bases, and 9 bases had no gene match. The CDR3 is 14 residues long. Per germline, CDR1 SEHNR and CDR2 FQNEAQ (reference sequence). The CDR3 sequence: CASSQTFGQDGYTF. The CDR3 region has the DNA TGTGCCAGCAGCCAAACATTCGGACAGGATGGCTACACCTTC.

This chain joins TRBV5-1 and TRBJ1-1; maybe TRBD1 (5 bases). Germline CDR1 is SGHRS and CDR2 is YFSETQ. The V end lost 1 base, the J end lost 0 bases, and 16 bases lay between the germline ends. The CDR3 covers 17 residues. This chain's CDR3 is CASSLSGALRMNTEAFF. Written as DNA, the CDR3 is TGCGCCAGCAGCTTGAGTGGGGCGTTACGGATGAACACTGAAGCTTTCTTT.

The chain joins TRBV5-6 to TRBJ2-7; 9 bases match TRBD1. The CDR3 has 12 residues. Germline V gives CDR1 SGHDT, CDR2 YYEEEE. V shed 4 bases, J shed 11 bases, and the junction held 7 bases outside the gene matches. The CDR3 DNA reads as TGTGCCAGCAGCCCGACAGGGGGTCGGGAGTACTTC. This codes for CASSPTGGREYF.

This clone was found a few times. This sequence joins TRBV10-2 and TRBJ1-1; possible D gene TRBD1, 6 bases. CDR3 length: 14 amino acids. The germline V and J ends were trimmed by 6 bases and 0 bases, with 11 bases remaining between them. Germline CDR1 WSHSY, CDR2 SAAADI. The CDR3 region has the DNA TGCGCCAGCAGGTCAGGGGCTTTGAACACTGAAGCTTTCTTT. Protein: CASRSGALNTEAFF.

The genes are TRBV29-1 and TRBJ1-2; D may be TRBD1 (6 bases). This CDR3 region has 12 residues. Germline V CDR1 and CDR2: SQVTM, ANQGSEA. The V end lost 4 bases, the J end lost 1 base, and 7 bases lay between the germline ends. In DNA form, the CDR3 reads TGCAGCGTTGCACAGGGTAACTATGGCTACACCTTC. Translation: CSVAQGNYGYTF.

This chain connects TRBV4-1 to TRBJ2-1; 8 nucleotides agree with TRBD2. Trimming cost V 4 bases and J 7 bases; bases outside gene matches: 12. From germline, CDR1 is MGHRA and CDR2 YSYEKL. The CDR3 runs 16 residues. Here the CDR3 DNA reads TGCGCCAGCAGCCTTTCGGGACTAGTAAGAAATAATGAGCAGTTCTTC. This translates into CASSLSGLVRNNEQFF.

The rearrangement links TRBV6-5 to TRBJ2-7, with D possibly TRBD1 on 6 matching bases. CDR1 and CDR2 from the germline V gene are MNHEY and SVGAGI. The CDR3 runs to 14 residues. Trimming took 7 bases from V and 5 from J, leaving 18 bases between them. The CDR3 coding sequence is TGTGCCAGCACCGAAGGTTGGGGGCTCCACGAGCAGTACTTC. Protein sequence: CASTEGWGLHEQYF.

V is TRBV11-2 and J is TRBJ2-6; perhaps TRBD2 as D (5 bases). Trimming cost V 3 bases and J 0 bases, with 9 bases left between them. Germline-derived CDR1 and CDR2 are SGHAT and FQNNGV. The CDR3 contains 16 residues. The CDR3 DNA sequence: TGTGCCAGCAGCTTCCAAAGCGGCTCTGGGGCCAACGTCCTGACTTTC. This encodes CASSFQSGSGANVLTF. The full variable domain, its missing parts supplied by reference TRBV11-2 and TRBJ2-6, is EAGVAQSPRYKIIEKRQSVAFWCNPISGHATLYWYQQILGQGPKLLIQFQNNGVVDDSQLPKDRFSAERLKGVDSTLKIQPAKLEDSAVYLCASSFQSGSGANVLTFGAGSRLTVL.

V and J are TRBV5-4 and TRBJ1-6, with D unclear. The germline V gene encodes CDR1 SGHNT and CDR2 YYREEE (reference sequence). This CDR3 comprises 20 residues. Deletions cut 3 bases from V and 0 bases from J, with 22 bases between. The CDR3 spells CASSSSAGPSHSSYNSPLHF. DNA of the CDR3: TGTGCCAGCAGCTCCTCCGCCGGTCCCTCACACAGCTCCTATAATTCACCCCTCCACTTT.

The V gene is TRBV6-1, the J gene TRBJ1-2, with 7 bases that match TRBD1. CDR3 size: 13 residues. After removal of 3 bases from V and 4 bases from J, the junction contained 2 bases not matched to a gene. Germline V gives CDR1 MNHNS, CDR2 SASEGT. The CDR3 coding sequence is TGTGCCAGCAGTGATAGGGGGCGCTATGGCTACACCTTC. Its translation is CASSDRGRYGYTF.

V and J are TRBV7-2 and TRBJ2-3, with D possibly TRBD1 on 5 matching bases. The CDR3 has 15 amino acids. CDR1 is SGHTA and CDR2 is FQGNSA in the germline V gene. V shed 2 bases and J shed 2 bases, with 11 bases lying between them. This chain's CDR3 is CASSLLGLPTDTQYF. The CDR3 nucleotides are TGTGCCAGCAGCTTATTGGGGCTCCCCACAGATACGCAGTATTTT.

The chain couples TRBV18 to TRBJ2-1; 9 bases map to TRBD2. The CDR3 has 15 residues. CDR1 is KGHSH and CDR2 is LQKENI in the germline V gene. With V trimmed by 2 bases and J by 7 bases, 6 bases remained unmatched. The DNA for the CDR3 is TGTGCCAGCTCACCAATCGCGGGGGGGCAGAATGAGCAGTTCTTC. Amino acids: CASSPIAGGQNEQFF.

J is TRBJ1-1 and V is TRBV19; TRBD1 matches 8 bases. The CDR3 consists of 14 residues. J was trimmed by 1 base and V by 4 bases; bases with no gene match: 2. Germline-derived CDR1 and CDR2 are LNHDA and SQIVND (reference sequence). This CDR3 is CASSNGQGNTEAFF. CDR3 nucleotide sequence: TGTGCCAGTAGTAACGGACAGGGGAACACTGAAGCTTTCTTT.

This clone appeared a few times. The chain uses TRBV5-1 and TRBJ1-3, with TRBD1 as a possible D gene (6 bases). CDR1 is SGHRS and CDR2 is YFSETQ in the germline V gene. Deletions cut 2 bases from V and 0 bases from J, with 9 bases between. The CDR3 is 15 residues long. CDR3 protein: CASSLQGFSGNTIYF. In DNA, the CDR3 is TGCGCCAGCAGCTTACAGGGATTCTCTGGAAACACCATATATTTT.